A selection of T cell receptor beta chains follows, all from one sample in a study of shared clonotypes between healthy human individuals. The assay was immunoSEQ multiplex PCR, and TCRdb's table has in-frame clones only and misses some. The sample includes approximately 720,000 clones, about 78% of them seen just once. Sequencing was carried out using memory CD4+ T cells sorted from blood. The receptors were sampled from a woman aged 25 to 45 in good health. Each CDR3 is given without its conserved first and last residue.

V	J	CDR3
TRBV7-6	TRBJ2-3	ASSLVGQKTDTQY
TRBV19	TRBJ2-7	ASSIMAGSSYEQY
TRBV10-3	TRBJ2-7	AISEQSYEQY
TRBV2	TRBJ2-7	ASRRLAGDSYEQY
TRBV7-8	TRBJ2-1	ASSLVAGRYNEQF
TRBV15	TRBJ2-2	ATSLSGQGRISNTGELF
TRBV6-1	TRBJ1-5	ASRAQGPQPQH
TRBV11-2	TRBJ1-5	ASSDGQGAKQPQH
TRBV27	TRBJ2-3	ASSPHPGLPRTDTQY
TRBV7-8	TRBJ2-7	ASSSWTSGSAYEQY
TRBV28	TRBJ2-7	ASSSYQGVVYEQY
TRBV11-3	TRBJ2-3	ASSLVRDLAPSTDTQY
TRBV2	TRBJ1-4	ASRDWGGFNEKLF
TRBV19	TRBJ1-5	ASSEQGANQPQH
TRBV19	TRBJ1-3	ASSAGISGNTIY
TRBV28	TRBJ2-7	ASSPPSGGAHSYEQY
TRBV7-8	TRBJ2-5	ASSLLRPRLGETQY
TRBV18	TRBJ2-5	ASSPLGGPQETQY
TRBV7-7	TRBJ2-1	ASSLAPDGPINEQF
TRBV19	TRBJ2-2	ASGTRQGAIGELF
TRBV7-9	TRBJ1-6	ASSSTGMNSPLH
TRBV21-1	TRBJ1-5	ASSKELVQPQH